This T cell receptor (beta chain) was documented in a study of T-cell reconstitution after alpha-beta-depleted transplantation in children. The CDR3 consists of 17 residues. Per the germline V gene, CDR1 is SQVTM and CDR2 is ANQGSEA. The V and J ends lost 7 bases and 5 bases respectively, with 28 bases between them. During its preparation, the TCRbeta library received unique molecular identifiers. MiXCR, run by TCRdb on the PCR reads, gives a single entry per CDR3 protein. The sample carries around 600,000 distinct CDR3 sequences, 20% to 25% recorded once. This clonotype was detected only a few times. No antigen is known for it. Whole-study results and caveats: Among T cells one year after transplant, newly produced cells accounted for most counts and diversity. Where alpha-beta T cells came from about two months after transplant was reportedly several hundred expanded graft clones. After transplant, high TCRbeta diversity at day 60 in some patients arose from surviving recipient T cells and thymic progenitors.

This sequence originates from a boy in the first two years of life who had a stem cell transplant for acute myeloid leukemia, so the T cells may come from the graft donor. The starting material was PBMCs, mostly from graft donor cells, obtained 360 days after TCRalphabeta/CD19-depleted stem cell transplant. This chain uses TRBV29-1 with TRBJ2-3; D possibly corresponds to TRBD2 (6 bases). The CDR3 bases are TGCAGCGCCCCGGGACTGCAGGATGTCGGTAGAATAGATACGCAGTATTTT. Protein: CSAPGLQDVGRIDTQYF.